The entry below gives a single T cell receptor (beta chain) sequence along with its context. The source of the sample is a study of neoadjuvant anti-PD-1 for oral cavity cancer. Study background: Patients mostly received three to four biweekly nivolumab doses at 3 mg/kg before surgery. Patients without progression got a fourth dose around day 43.

Sample time point: after neoadjuvant nivolumab, at surgical resection. Most PBMC samples had 400 to 550 ng input DNA in six replicates. Sequencing was performed with immunoSEQ multiplex PCR; in TCRdb, only in-frame clones are kept and a portion is missing. Among over 25,000 clones, more than 65% were seen once, and the ten largest hold roughly 3.2%. Here the sequenced sample was PBMCs, taken after nivolumab (anti-PD-1) treatment. This receptor was taken from a person between 40 and 85 years old with oral cavity squamous cell carcinoma.

DNA of the CDR3: TGTGCCACCAGCAGGGCCGGGACTAGCGGAGAGACCCAGTACTTC. This codes for CATSRAGTSGETQYF. The chain uses TRBV15 and TRBJ2-5, with 11 bases lining up with TRBD2. The J segment lost 4 bases and the V segment lost 3 bases, leaving 4 bases of the junction unmatched. Germline CDR1 reads LNHNV; CDR2 reads YYDKDF (reference sequence). The CDR3 has 15 residues.